This T cell receptor beta chain is drawn from a study of regulatory T cells in long-lasting Graves disease listed by TCRdb under 2021. About the investigation overall: Newly diagnosed Graves' disease patients had taken antithyroid drugs for less than 3 months. The study was registered as a clinical trial and conducted in China. A total of some 35 samples underwent TCR sequencing, from about 13 patients with persistent Graves' disease and about 20 patients with newly diagnosed Graves' disease. Persistent Graves' disease patients were compared with newly diagnosed Graves' disease patients by peripheral blood TCR sequencing and RNA sequencing.

The CDR3 numbers 15 residues from cysteine through phenylalanine. Only the CDR3 part of the read is kept: 45 bases, read in frame from the first base. The germline V gene (reference sequence) provides CDR1 LNHNV and CDR2 YYDKDF. V is reduced by 0 bases and J by 5 bases, leaving a spacing of 10 bases between them. Sample time point, as interpreted from the label and publication: newly diagnosed GD, antithyroid drugs for less than 3 months. RNA was extracted from PBMCs in TRIzol for both TCR sequencing and RNA sequencing. The diagnosis of Graves' disease followed American Thyroid Association guidelines. Recruitment of patients was carried out at an endocrinology department in Xi'an, China. Each patient gave around 9 milliliters of peripheral blood, collected in an EDTA anticoagulant tube. Ficoll Paque Plus density gradient separation was used to isolate PBMCs, and no further T cell sorting was performed. An Agilent 2100 Bioanalyzer and agarose gel were used to assess RNA quality, and a NanoDrop 2000 was used to measure RNA concentration.

To prepare the library, multiplex PCR was applied. The listed sequencing device is Illumina HiSeq 4000. To build TCR beta libraries, CDR3 regions were amplified by Arm-PCR using iRepertoire HTBI primers. Gel purification was performed on PCR products prior to sequencing. Under the source paper's analysis protocol: Gene usage analysis of CDR3 amino acid clonotypes used the approximately 62 TRBV and 14 to 15 TRBJ segments found across samples. COPE and FqMerger were used to merge filtered high-quality paired reads into contigs. BLAST was used to align contigs to IMGT TRBV, TRBD and TRBJ reference genes, with CDR3 defined following IMGT. Highly expanded clones were defined as clonotypes with a frequency above 0.1%. Shannon entropy served as the measure of repertoire diversity, while the Gini coefficient captured V-J evenness. Clonotypes shared by more than one individual were considered public. TCRdb's own reprocessing of the public reads used fastp at Q25 and MiXCR and kept productive beta chains. One record per CDR3 amino acid sequence lists the most common genes and DNA. TCRdb's processing, not the authors' own work, is the source of the V and J calls. Across this sample there are 420,000 or so distinct CDR3 sequences, with approximately 16% seen only once. About 23% of the sample lies in the top ten.

Overall study results and their limits: The study examined only peripheral blood because the primary lesion, thyroid tissue, could not be accessed. TRBV28, TRBJ1-2 and TRBJ2-5 were preferentially used in persistent disease, while TRBV20-1 and TRBJ2-1 were favored in newly diagnosed disease. Persistent Graves' disease patients showed lower TCR Shannon entropy and fewer highly expanded clones than newly diagnosed patients, suggesting clonal expansion. As a limitation, the authors acknowledged that the small sample size may reduce accuracy. Only the TCR beta chain was sequenced and analyzed. A larger number of public clonotypes was shared among persistent patients (about 2,700) than among newly diagnosed patients (approximately 930).

This clonotype was seen a handful of times. This receptor's antigen is unknown. No base quality information exists; no much larger clone differs at one position. This sample was also put to use in a study of T cells in Graves' hyperthyroidism and ophthalmopathy. Drawing on the second study: A patient counted as having stable Graves' hyperthyroidism if no progression to ophthalmopathy occurred over 18 months of follow-up. Hyperthyroidism patients were newly diagnosed, with disease duration under 2 months, and aged 18 to 65 years. The study excluded patients with uncontrolled infections, other autoimmune diseases, pregnancy or lactation. Diagnoses relied on clinical symptoms, serum thyroxine and TRAb, thyroid ultrasound and orbital computed tomography. The first round of RT-PCR for the TCR CDR3 was performed with the HTBI primer set and the Qiagen OneStep RT-PCR kit. Most expanded thyroid clonotypes (frequency above 0.001) were also detected in blood, suggesting blood repertoires may reflect thyroid immune responses. A model built on a 13 V-J signature distinguished ophthalmopathy from stable hyperthyroidism, reaching 87.88% sensitivity and about 81% specificity in cross-validation and 80%/75% in testing. In validation, progression to ophthalmopathy was predicted by the model with roughly 69% sensitivity and 72.22% specificity, a median of around 5.9 months before onset. A discovery cohort of about a hundred patients, about 40 with Graves' ophthalmopathy and about 60 with stable Graves' hyperthyroidism, was used to find distinguishing TCR V-J signatures. Prospective prediction of ophthalmopathy was tested in an independent validation cohort of 18 to 20 hyperthyroidism patients and 17 patients who later progressed to ophthalmopathy. The roughly 100 discovery patients were randomly split 7:3 into training and test sets. The study also compared thyroid tissue and blood T-cell repertoires from a handful of Graves' hyperthyroidism patients. Once sampling was done, hyperthyroidism patients were given methimazole at a starting dose of 30 mg daily, whereas ophthalmopathy patients were given high-dose intravenous methylprednisolone. Libraries were constructed in a second round of multiplex PCR, after which size selection and purification were performed. The libraries were sequenced on an Illumina HiSeq2000 using paired-end 100 bp reads. SOAPnuke was used to process the raw data, throwing out any read that contained adapters or uncalled bases, had a mean Phred below 15, or lacked an exact constant-primer or identifier match. High-quality paired reads were merged with COPE v1.2.5, and unique nucleotide sequences were defined as clonotypes. Clonotypes were aligned to IMGT TRBV, TRBD and TRBJ reference segments using MiTCR v1.1. Analysis was restricted to V-J combinations with a frequency above 0.0001, which covered 98% to 99.2% of repertoires. A TCS score was defined as the ratio of F50 (clonal expansion) to E x V (chaos), with BLOSUM62-based TCRdist applied between CDR3 peptides within each V-J. Welch's t-statistics and random forest reduced some 510 V-J features to some 14, which were used in a naive Bayes classifier (R e1071). No statistical method was used to fix the sample size in advance, and group allocation was not hidden from the investigators. The paper describes TCR Vbeta CDR3 sequencing of 140 or so peripheral blood samples, made up of about 40 ophthalmopathy patients, over 70 hyperthyroidism patients and 17 progressor patients.

This chain is built from TRBV15 and TRBJ2-2; the D segment cannot be called with confidence. The clonotype originates from a woman younger than 30 with Graves disease. Donor details come from another sample of the same person, matched by shared clones. This sample comprised peripheral blood mononuclear cells (PBMCs), obtained at new diagnosis, from a patient treated with antithyroid drugs. The nucleotides read TGTGCCACCAGCAGAGAAAGGGCCCAAACCGGGGAGCTGTTTTTT. This translates into CATSRERAQTGELFF.